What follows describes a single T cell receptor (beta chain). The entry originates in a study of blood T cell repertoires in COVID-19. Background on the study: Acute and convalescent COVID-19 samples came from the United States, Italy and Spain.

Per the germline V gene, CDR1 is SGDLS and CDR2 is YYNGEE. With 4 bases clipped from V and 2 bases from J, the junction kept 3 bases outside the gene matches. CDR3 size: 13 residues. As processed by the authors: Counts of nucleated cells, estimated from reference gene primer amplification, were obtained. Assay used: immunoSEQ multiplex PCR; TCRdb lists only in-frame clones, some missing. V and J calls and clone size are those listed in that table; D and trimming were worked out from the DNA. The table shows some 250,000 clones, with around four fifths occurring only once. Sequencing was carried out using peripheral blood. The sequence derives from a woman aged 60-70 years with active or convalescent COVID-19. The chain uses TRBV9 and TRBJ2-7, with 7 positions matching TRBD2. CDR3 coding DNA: TGTGCCAGCAGCCCTAGCGGCACCTACGAGCAGTACTTC. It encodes CASSPSGTYEQYF.